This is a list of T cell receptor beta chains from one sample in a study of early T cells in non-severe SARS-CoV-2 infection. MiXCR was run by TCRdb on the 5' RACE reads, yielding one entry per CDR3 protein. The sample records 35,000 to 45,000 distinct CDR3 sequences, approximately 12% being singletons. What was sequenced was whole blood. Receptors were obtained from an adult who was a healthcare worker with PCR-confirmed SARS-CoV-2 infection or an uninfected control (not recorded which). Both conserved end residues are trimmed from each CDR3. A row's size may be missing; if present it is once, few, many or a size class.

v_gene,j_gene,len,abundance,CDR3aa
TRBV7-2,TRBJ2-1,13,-,ASSLLAGAPSEQF
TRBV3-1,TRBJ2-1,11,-,ASSQVPGNEQF
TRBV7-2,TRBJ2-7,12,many,ASSLLTRSREQY
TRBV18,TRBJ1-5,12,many,ASSPQGSNQPQH
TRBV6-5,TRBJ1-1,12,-,ASSRLDGNTEAF
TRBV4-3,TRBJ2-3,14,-,ASSQGRYLDADTQY
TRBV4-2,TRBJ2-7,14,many,ASRTTGGGIWDEQY
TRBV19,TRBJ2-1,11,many,ASRRASYNEQF
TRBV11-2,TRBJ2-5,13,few,ASSFTSSGSQTQY
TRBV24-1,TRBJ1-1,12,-,ATSDSGGSTEAF
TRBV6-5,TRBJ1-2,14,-,ASSLLGQGSRYGYT
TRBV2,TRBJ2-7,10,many,ASRLGPDEQY
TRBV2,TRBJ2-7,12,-,ASRPTTSSYEQY
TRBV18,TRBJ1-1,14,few,ASSSSGQTMNTEAF
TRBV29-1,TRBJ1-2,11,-,SAGPGANYGYT
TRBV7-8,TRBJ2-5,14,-,ASSLGASGEGETQY
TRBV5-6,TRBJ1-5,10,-,ASSLEPKPQH
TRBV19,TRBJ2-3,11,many,ASGIRLTDTQY
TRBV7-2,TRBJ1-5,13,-,ASSLVGAINQPQH
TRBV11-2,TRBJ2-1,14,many,ASSPLAEISYNEQF
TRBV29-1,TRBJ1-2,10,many,SVDKTPYGYT
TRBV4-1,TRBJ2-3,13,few,ASSQTGTGTDTQY
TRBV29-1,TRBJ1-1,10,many,SVDPGNTEAF
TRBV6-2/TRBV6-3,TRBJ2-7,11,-,ASTLGTSYEQY
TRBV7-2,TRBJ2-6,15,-,ASSGTGGADGANVLT
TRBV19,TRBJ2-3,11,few,ASRLSPSDTQY
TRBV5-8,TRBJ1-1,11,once,ASSLQGGTEAF
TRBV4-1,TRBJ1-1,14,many,ASSQDRAGKNTEAF
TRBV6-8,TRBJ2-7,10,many,ASSFKKSEQY
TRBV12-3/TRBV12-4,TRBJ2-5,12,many,ASVGEGALGTQY
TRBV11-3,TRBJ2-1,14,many,ASSPWSGSTGREQF
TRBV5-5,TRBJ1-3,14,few,ASRPPMEGRDNTIY
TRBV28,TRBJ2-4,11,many,ASSPVPGNDQY
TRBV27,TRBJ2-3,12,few,ASTQLDSTDTQY
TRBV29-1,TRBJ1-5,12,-,SVQQGNGNQPQH
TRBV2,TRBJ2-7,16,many,ASSEALVGDRSPYEQY
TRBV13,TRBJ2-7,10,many,ASSPPIGEQY
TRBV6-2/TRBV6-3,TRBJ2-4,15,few,ASKRLAGGPAENIQY
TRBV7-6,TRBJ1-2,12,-,ASSSGRRARGYT
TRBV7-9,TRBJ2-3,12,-,ASSLSAVTDTQY
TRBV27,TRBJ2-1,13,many,ASSLAGLSYNEQF
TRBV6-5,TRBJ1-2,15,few,ASSSLGDRDLSVGYT
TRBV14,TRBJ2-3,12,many,ASSQVGGRDTQY
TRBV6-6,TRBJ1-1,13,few,ASTKSSQPGIEAF
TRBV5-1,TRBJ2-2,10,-,ASSFNTGELF
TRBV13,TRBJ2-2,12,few,ASRQGGFTGELF
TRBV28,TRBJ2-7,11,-,ASSYNRGYEQY
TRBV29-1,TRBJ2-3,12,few,SVQRTSPRDTQY
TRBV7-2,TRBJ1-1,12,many,ASRSGLTGTEAF
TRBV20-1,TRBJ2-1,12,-,SARSGLDFNEQF
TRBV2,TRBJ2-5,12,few,ASSESSLGQTQY
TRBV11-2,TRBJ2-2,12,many,ASSSGLDTGELF
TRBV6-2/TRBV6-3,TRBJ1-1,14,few,ASSYLGRMMNTEAF
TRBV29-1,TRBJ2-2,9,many,SVFSTGELF
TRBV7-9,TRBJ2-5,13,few,ASGTSGGLQETQY
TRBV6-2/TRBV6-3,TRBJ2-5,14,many,ASSYPLAGAEETQY
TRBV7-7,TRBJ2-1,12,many,ASSSEISQREQF
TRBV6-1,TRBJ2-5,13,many,ASSAERGGQETQY
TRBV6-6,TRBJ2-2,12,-,ASSLQDITGELF